This T cell receptor (beta chain) was recovered during a study of early T cells in non-severe SARS-CoV-2 infection (dated by TCRdb to the early 2020s). A note on the overall study: TCR sequencing used bulk RNA from unsorted whole blood, so alpha and beta chains could not be paired.

Broader findings and caveats from the paper: VDJdb matching was skewed toward anti-spike CD8 responses, so virus-specific expansions were likely underestimated and private and CD4 specificities were missed.

The library was built by means of 5' RACE. For sequencing, a NextSeq 500 was employed. Unique molecular identifiers were attached to individual cDNA molecules in the TCR library protocol so that sequencing error and PCR bias could be corrected. TCR alpha and beta chains were both sequenced, and the abundances of alpha and beta sequences in each sample were closely correlated with each other. Turning to the authors' computational methods: Decombinator V4 was used to annotate the V gene, J gene and CDR3 of the TCR sequences. Expanded TCRs were defined as changing significantly between any two time points under a Poisson model with p below 0.0001. Abundances of TCRs were expressed as counts per million after normalisation to the total number of TCRs sequenced in each sample. MAIT TCRs were defined by TRAV1-2 paired with TRAJ12, TRAJ20 or TRAJ33, and iNKT TCRs by TRAV10 paired with TRAJ18. A search of VDJdb, accessed on 1 November 2021, was run for TCRs annotated to CMV, EBV and SARS-CoV-2, with TCRs annotated for multiple antigens excluded. TCRdb trimmed the raw reads at Q25, called clones with MiXCR and kept productive beta chains. Entries that share a CDR3 protein sequence are merged under the most common genes and DNA. None of the V and J calls come from the authors' own analysis; TCRdb made them. The sample table records some 98,000 distinct CDR3 sequences; 16% of these occur just once. The ten largest clonotypes hold roughly 1.3% of the sample.

This clonotype occurred many times. The specificity of this receptor is unknown. No base quality values were provided; no much bigger clone lies one nucleotide off. This was a case-control study nested in a cohort of healthcare workers in London, UK, who had nasopharyngeal swab PCR tests and blood samples taken every week. Between 23 and 31 March 2020, the week of the UK lockdown, healthcare workers were enrolled and then followed up weekly for as long as 16 weeks. The CDR3 covers 18 residues, taking in both the cysteine and the phenylalanine. Kept here is only the CDR3 DNA, which spans 54 bases and is read in frame from base 1. CDR1 and CDR2 (SGDLS, YYNGEE) derive from the germline V gene. V lost 1 base and J lost 7 bases, and the count of bases not matched to a germline gene is 16.

The specimen sequenced was whole blood. The chain is encoded by TRBV9 joined to TRBJ2-1; TRBD1 matches 8 bases in the middle. The receptor comes from an adult who was a healthcare worker with PCR-confirmed SARS-CoV-2 infection or an uninfected control (not recorded which). The nucleotide sequence reads TGTGCCAGCAGCGTAACGCCTTCGGACAGGGTGGGAGGAAATGAGCAGTTCTTC. Its protein product is CASSVTPSDRVGGNEQFF. Here the CDR3 is joined to the reference TRBV9 and TRBJ2-1 genes, and the full variable domain is: DSGVTQTPKHLITATGQRVTLRCSPRSGDLSVYWYQQSLDQGLQFLIQYYNGEERAKGNILERFSAQQFPDLHSELNLSSLELGDSALYFCASSVTPSDRVGGNEQFFGPGTRLTVL.